This T cell receptor beta chain was recorded in a study of cytomegalovirus exposure and HLA in healthy donors. The V gene end was trimmed by 5 bases and the J gene end by 1 base; junction bases not matched to a gene: 5. This CDR3 region has 15 residues. Germline CDR1 SGHDT, CDR2 YYEEEE. A multiplex PCR was run with 60 Vbeta primers and 13 Jbeta primers. The repertoire was sequenced with immunoSEQ multiplex PCR; TCRdb's copy has only in-frame clones and lacks some. The sample carries about 160,000 clones, roughly 80% recorded once. V usage is TRBV5-6 and J usage is TRBJ1-5, with 8 bases identical to TRBD1. The sequence was obtained from a girl aged 2-15 years in good health and CMV-seropositive. The specimen was PBMCs. CDR3 in amino acids: CASSWTGQSNQPQHF. The CDR3 nucleotides read TGTGCCAGCAGTTGGACAGGGCAGAGCAATCAGCCCCAGCATTTT.